What follows are 27 T cell receptor beta chains derived from one specimen sequenced in a study of response to subunit inactivated influenza vaccine. Each CDR3 protein gets one entry after TCRdb re-called the RT-PCR reads with MiXCR. This table has more than 550,000 distinct CDR3 sequences, roughly 10% appearing once. These data were also filed under a second study, of T cells expressing NK-cell markers. That report notes: Production of TCR beta cDNA relied on 5'RACE template switching with UMIs.

Sequenced material: PBMCs from blood, taken on the day of vaccination. The source is a man aged 50 to 60 who received an inactivated influenza vaccine.

This clonotype was counted only a few times. This chain connects TRBV7-6 to TRBJ2-1; no clear D gene. Deletions cut 1 base from V and 5 bases from J, with 9 bases between. The germline CDR1 and CDR2 sequences are SGHVS and FNYEAQ. This CDR3 has 14 residues. DNA for the CDR3: TGTGCCAGCAGCTTAGAGTGGATCAACAATGAGCAGTTCTTC. As protein: CASSLEWINNEQFF.

The chain couples TRBV2 to TRBJ2-1; TRBD2 matches at 16 bases. This CDR3 is built from 18 residues. Germline CDR1 reads SNHLY; CDR2 reads FYNNEI. V was pared by 1 base and J by 2 bases, with 2 bases of the junction left unmatched. The DNA for the CDR3 is TGTGCCAGCAGTGAAGTGGGACTAGCGGGGGGGCCCTACAATGAGCAGTTCTTC. Translated: CASSEVGLAGGPYNEQFF. Supplemented by reference TRBV2 and TRBJ2-1, the full variable domain reads EPEVTQTPSHQVTQMGQEVILRCVPISNHLYFYWYRQILGQKVEFLVSFYNNEISEKSEIFDDQFSVERPDGSNFTLKIRSTKLEDSAMYFCASSEVGLAGGPYNEQFFGPGTRLTVL.

The sample holds a few counts of this clonotype. The chain couples TRBV10-3 to TRBJ1-2; maybe TRBD1 (6 bases). Germline loops: CDR1 ENHRY, CDR2 SYGVKD. The CDR3 length is 14 residues. Trimming removed 4 bases from V and 0 bases from J, with 9 bases in between. As DNA, the CDR3 is TGTGCCATCAGTGTGACAGGAGCTAACTATGGCTACACCTTC. Amino acids: CAISVTGANYGYTF.

This clonotype was counted only a few times. V is TRBV24-1 and J is TRBJ2-1, with D perhaps matching TRBD2 (6 bases). V gave up 1 base and J gave up 5 bases, with 11 bases separating them. Per the germline V gene, CDR1 is KGHDR and CDR2 is SFDVKD. The CDR3 is made up of 15 amino acids. In DNA, the CDR3 is TGTGCCACCAGTGATTTTAGGGGACTCCACAATGAGCAGTTCTTC. Translating gives CATSDFRGLHNEQFF.

This clonotype has a handful of counts. The chain couples TRBV6-2 or TRBV6-3 to TRBJ1-2, with a tentative D call TRBD1 (5 bases). With 2 bases removed from V and 8 bases from J, the gap between germline ends came to 9 bases. The CDR3 has 12 amino acids. Germline CDR1 is MNHEY and CDR2 is SVGEGT. For the CDR3, the DNA is TGTGCCAGCAGTTACAGGGGCAGGGGCTACACCTTC. Protein sequence: CASSYRGRGYTF.

This clonotype was counted between two and nine times. This rearrangement joins TRBV10-3 to TRBJ1-2, with D tentatively TRBD1 (6 bases). From germline, CDR1 is ENHRY and CDR2 SYGVKD. V was clipped by 2 bases and J by 7 bases, with 11 bases between them. This CDR3 has 13 amino acids. CDR3 in amino acids: CAISETGSRGYTF. CDR3 DNA: TGTGCCATCAGTGAGACAGGGAGTCGTGGCTACACCTTC.

This sequence joins TRBV6-2 or TRBV6-3 and TRBJ2-1; 8 positions match TRBD2. The CDR3 is made up of 16 amino acids. Germline assignment: CDR1 MNHEY and CDR2 SVGEGT. With 0 bases clipped from V and 4 bases from J, the junction kept 5 bases outside the gene matches. CDR3 in DNA: TGTGCCAGCAGTTACTCTCGCGGGGGGTCTTACAATGAGCAGTTCTTC. Amino acids: CASSYSRGGSYNEQFF.

This clonotype was counted only a few times. This chain links TRBV6-1 with TRBJ2-2, with 10 bases identical to TRBD1. The CDR3 is 16 residues long. Looked up from germline, CDR1 is MNHNS and CDR2 is SASEGT. The V segment lost 6 bases and the J segment 4 bases; nucleotides outside the gene matches: 8. The CDR3 region has the DNA TGTGCCAGCAGACCTGGGACAGGGGCGCTCACCGGGGAGCTGTTTTTT. Translating gives CASRPGTGALTGELFF.

This clonotype has just a few counts. The V and J genes are TRBV11-2 and TRBJ2-6; 8 positions match TRBD1. The ends lost 6 bases at V and 1 base at J; junction bases unmatched: 8. The germline V gene has CDR1 SGHAT and CDR2 FQNNGV. The CDR3 sequence is 17 residues long. CDR3 residues: CASSPGGATSGANVLTF. CDR3 coding DNA: TGTGCCAGCAGTCCAGGGGGCGCGACGTCTGGGGCCAACGTCCTGACTTTC.

This clonotype was counted at least ten times. The V gene is TRBV12-3 or TRBV12-4, the J gene TRBJ2-2, with D perhaps being TRBD1 or TRBD2 (5 bases each). The CDR3 covers 14 residues. V lost 3 bases and J 4 bases, leaving 9 bases between the germline ends. The chain's CDR3 is CASSFSGTTGELFF. CDR3 nucleotide sequence: TGTGCCAGCAGTTTCTCAGGGACCACCGGGGAGCTGTTTTTT.

This rearrangement joins TRBV12-3 or TRBV12-4 to TRBJ2-5; 13 bases match TRBD2. This CDR3 spans 16 amino acids. Trimming cost V 6 bases and J 3 bases; bases outside gene matches: 7. CDR3 in DNA: TGTGCCAGCAGATACTCCGGGACTAGCGGGAAAGAGACCCAGTACTTC. Translating it yields CASRYSGTSGKETQYF.

The table lists this clonotype with a few counts. The chain is built from TRBV7-8 and TRBJ1-5, with TRBD1 matching over 8 bases. This CDR3 has 18 residues. With V trimmed by 2 bases and J by 0 bases, 9 bases remained unmatched. Germline V CDR1 and CDR2: SGHVS, FQNEAQ. The CDR3 sequence is CASSLRARTGNSNQPQHF. The CDR3 DNA is TGTGCCAGCAGCTTAAGGGCCCGGACAGGGAATAGCAATCAGCCCCAGCATTTT.

This chain links TRBV5-1 with TRBJ2-5, with 10 positions matching TRBD2. Germline CDR1 SGHRS, CDR2 YFSETQ. The CDR3 is made up of 17 amino acids. The V gene end was trimmed by 2 bases and the J gene end by 2 bases; junction bases not matched to a gene: 9. CDR3 loop: CASSFLGLAEPQETQYF. The CDR3 DNA reads TGCGCCAGCAGCTTTCTTGGACTAGCGGAACCACAAGAGACCCAGTACTTC.

This chain connects TRBV6-5 to TRBJ2-2; 10 bases align to TRBD1. The CDR3 totals 16 residues. Germline CDR1 is MNHEY and CDR2 is SVGAGI. The V segment lost 4 bases and the J segment 3 bases; nucleotides outside the gene matches: 5. The CDR3 region has the DNA TGTGCCAGCAGTTTCAGACAGGGGGCATACACCGGGGAGCTGTTTTTT. It specifies CASSFRQGAYTGELFF.

J is TRBJ2-7 and V is TRBV30; D possibly corresponds to TRBD2 (5 bases). Germline V gene data show CDR1 as GTSNPN and CDR2 as SVGIG (reference sequence). V lost 2 bases and J 2 bases, leaving 10 bases between the germline ends. The CDR3 runs to 13 residues. CDR3 protein: CAWSRGLPYEQYF. The CDR3 region has the DNA TGTGCCTGGAGTAGAGGGTTACCCTACGAGCAGTACTTC.

This clonotype was picked up many times. The chain uses TRBV7-9 and TRBJ2-4; weak D call: TRBD2 (5 bases). Trimming removed 5 bases from V and 7 bases from J, with 15 bases in between. From germline, CDR1 is SEHNR and CDR2 FQNEAQ (reference sequence). The CDR3 covers 14 residues. The CDR3 spells CASSVSSGGNIQYF. The CDR3 bases are TGTGCCAGCAGCGTAAGCTCCGGAGGTAACATTCAGTACTTC.

The chain links TRBV7-6 to TRBJ2-7; D is possibly TRBD2 (6 bases). Trimming cost V 1 base and J 2 bases, with 21 bases left between them. This CDR3 spans 18 amino acids. Germline V lookup: CDR1 SGHVS, CDR2 FNYEAQ. The CDR3 loop reads CASSLGSWEARGTYEQYF. Here the CDR3 DNA reads TGTGCCAGCAGCTTAGGAAGTTGGGAGGCCCGGGGAACCTACGAGCAGTACTTC. The full variable domain, in which reference TRBV7-6 and TRBJ2-7 provide the parts outside the CDR3, is GAGVSQSPRYKVTKRGQDVALRCDPISGHVSLYWYRQALGQGPEFLTYFNYEAQQDKSGLPNDRFSAERPEGSISTLTIQRTEQRDSAMYRCASSLGSWEARGTYEQYFGPGTRLTVT.

This clonotype was detected a few times. The chain has TRBV20-1 and TRBJ2-7; D is undetermined. The CDR3 totals 11 residues. The V and J ends lost 6 bases and 5 bases respectively, with 11 bases between them. From germline, CDR1 is DFQATT and CDR2 SNEGSKA (reference sequence). The DNA of the CDR3 is TGCAGTGCCAAATCTGGGGACGAGCAGTACTTC. Its translation: CSAKSGDEQYF.

This chain links TRBV20-1 with TRBJ1-2; D may be TRBD1 (6 bases). Trimming pared 7 bases from V and 0 bases from J, leaving 9 bases between. Germline V gene sequence: CDR1 DFQATT, CDR2 SNEGSKA (reference sequence). The CDR3 spans 12 residues. This chain's CDR3 is CSVQGANYGYTF. In DNA form, the CDR3 reads TGCAGTGTACAGGGTGCTAACTATGGCTACACCTTC.

The table lists this clonotype with a few counts. CDR3 sequence (DNA): TGCAGTATCCCTAGGGACAGGGGCCAACCGAACACCGGGGAGCTGTTTTTT. Its translation is CSIPRDRGQPNTGELFF. The chain has TRBV20-1 and TRBJ2-2; 10 bases map to TRBD1. The length of the CDR3 is 17 residues. CDR1 is DFQATT, CDR2 SNEGSKA, per germline (reference sequence). V was pared by 8 bases and J by 0 bases, with 12 bases of the junction left unmatched.

The sample holds a few counts of this clonotype. J is TRBJ1-6 and V is TRBV7-2; 9 bases match TRBD1. Germline lookup yields CDR1 SGHTA and CDR2 FQGNSA. This CDR3 region has 15 residues. The trim removed 1 base at V and 8 bases at J, leaving 3 bases unmatched. The CDR3 is CASSLGGTGYSPLHF. Here the CDR3 DNA reads TGTGCCAGCAGCTTAGGGGGGACAGGGTATTCACCCCTCCACTTT.

Regarding this clonotype: A read error may account for a junction end that differs from germline. The chain has TRBV30 and TRBJ2-2, with 16 bases that match TRBD2. CDR1 GTSNPN and CDR2 SVGIG come from the germline V gene (reference sequence). CDR3 size: 15 residues. In DNA, the CDR3 is TGTGCCTGGAGTTCTCTGGGACTAGCGGGAGGGGAGCAGTTTTTT. Protein sequence: CAWSSLGLAGGEQFF.

This clonotype was recorded at least ten times. The chain combines TRBV29-1 with TRBJ1-5; TRBD1 matches at 7 bases. Looked up from germline, CDR1 is SQVTM and CDR2 is ANQGSEA. The length of the CDR3 is 14 residues. With 6 bases clipped from V and 4 bases from J, the junction kept 9 bases outside the gene matches. CDR3 nucleotides: TGCAGCGTCGCAGGGACAGACCCTAATCAGCCCCAGCATTTT. This gives the protein CSVAGTDPNQPQHF.

This clonotype was seen a handful of times. The chain combines TRBV5-1 with TRBJ2-3, with 10 bases aligning to TRBD2. This CDR3 comprises 23 residues. Germline CDR1 reads SGHRS; CDR2 reads YFSETQ. V was clipped by 4 bases and J by 3 bases; unmatched bases: 29. CDR3 residues: CASSVVITVMGTSVDESTDTQYF. CDR3 in DNA: TGCGCCAGCAGCGTGGTGATAACGGTGATGGGGACTAGCGTCGACGAGAGTACAGATACGCAGTATTTT.

The chain links TRBV6-1 to TRBJ2-2, with 13 bases aligning to TRBD2. The CDR3 loop spans 16 amino acids. Trimming removed 6 bases from V and 7 bases from J; junction bases left unmatched: 8. Per the germline V gene, CDR1 is MNHNS and CDR2 is SASEGT. CDR3 sequence (DNA): TGTGCCAGCAGACAACTAGCGGGGGGGCGAGTCGGGGAGCTGTTTTTT. Protein sequence: CASRQLAGGRVGELFF.

This clonotype has a handful of counts. The chain has TRBV9 and TRBJ2-3; the D is unclear. The CDR3 has 15 residues. V gave up 3 bases and J gave up 1 base, with 12 bases separating them. The germline CDR1 and CDR2 sequences are SGDLS and YYNGEE. The CDR3 region is CASSETTFGTDTQYF. For the CDR3, the DNA is TGTGCCAGCAGCGAAACGACATTCGGCACAGATACGCAGTATTTT.

This clonotype was detected a few times. The J gene is TRBJ2-1, the V gene TRBV3-1; tentative D call: TRBD1 (5 bases). CDR3 length: 12 residues. Trimming left V 1 base short and J 10 bases short, with 8 bases between. CDR1 is LGHDT, CDR2 YNNKEL, per germline (reference sequence). The CDR3 DNA is TGTGCCAGCAGCCAAGTCAAGGGGGAGCAGTTCTTC. It encodes CASSQVKGEQFF.